This T cell receptor beta chain was observed in a study of T-cell memory formation after mild COVID-19. 5'RACE primed from the constant segment yielded TCR alpha and TCR beta cDNA libraries bearing sample barcodes and UMIs. TCRdb itself ran the 5' RACE reads through MiXCR, one entry per CDR3 protein. The sample has roughly 550,000 distinct CDR3 sequences; roughly 20% are singletons. This clonotype was picked up a small number of times. What it recognizes is unknown. CDR1 is SQVTM, CDR2 ANQGSEA, per germline. V dropped 6 bases and J dropped 1 base, with 15 bases sitting between them. The CDR3 runs 14 residues. Overall study findings and caveats: From day 15 to 85, contracting clones were balanced between CD4 and CD8, whereas later expanders leaned toward CD4+.

The specimen was PBMCs or a T cell subset sorted from them (not recorded which). The receptor was derived from an adult woman who had mild COVID-19 (a few samples of this study predate the infection). Cell type and time point are not known. This chain uses TRBV29-1 with TRBJ1-1; no reliable D call. The CDR3 region is CSVADLPQNTEAFF. Written as DNA, the CDR3 is TGCAGCGTAGCTGACCTTCCCCAGAACACTGAAGCTTTCTTT.